This entry is about one T cell receptor beta chain. The study ran its PCR with 60 Vbeta and 13 Jbeta primers. Clones were sequenced by immunoSEQ multiplex PCR, and TCRdb holds only the in-frame ones, with some missing. The sample records 150,000 or so clones, around 79% being singletons. V was clipped by 1 base and J by 7 bases; unmatched bases: 13. Germline V lookup: CDR1 SGHDN, CDR2 FVKESK. The CDR3 totals 17 residues. The sample is drawn from a study of cytomegalovirus exposure and HLA in healthy donors. V is TRBV14 and J is TRBJ1-1; 9 bases align to TRBD1. Material for sequencing was PBMCs. This clonotype was obtained from a woman aged 50 to 65 in good health and CMV-seropositive. The CDR3 is CASSQGYKGQGFIEAFF. The CDR3 nucleotides read TGTGCCAGCAGCCAAGGCTACAAAGGACAGGGGTTTATTGAAGCTTTCTTT.